This T cell receptor beta chain was recovered during a study of CD8+CD57+ T cells in acquired aplastic anemia. Overall study: Sorted CD4+ plus CD8+ cells gave DNA averaging roughly 3.5 ug. Findings and limits, study-wide: In common between the patients and the controls were nearly 30 CD8+ CDR3 sequences. Statistical testing detected no significant gap in CD8+ Simpson's diversity between patients and controls.

Genomic DNA acted as the template from which TCR beta VDJ combination and CDR3 sequence profiling were carried out. TCRdb re-called the reads with MiXCR, one entry per CDR3 protein. This table holds 130,000 or so distinct CDR3 sequences, over 30% found once. In patients chosen for sequencing, flow cytometry had shown CD8+CD57+ cell expansion. The study sampled blood from patients who had received no therapy. The junction had 7 bases not matched to a gene; V was cut back by 6 bases and J by 5 bases. This CDR3 has 14 amino acids. Per the germline V gene, CDR1 is DFQATT and CDR2 is SNEGSKA (reference sequence). This clonotype has ten or more counts. The antigen is unknown.

This TCR derives from a human donor with aplastic anemia. Material: sorted CD4+, CD8+, or CD8+CD57+ T cells (not recorded which) from PBMCs. The gene calls are TRBV20-1 and TRBJ2-2, with 9 nucleotides matching TRBD1. The CDR3 reads CSAAQGARTGELFF. The CDR3 DNA sequence: TGCAGTGCCGCACAGGGGGCAAGGACCGGGGAGCTGTTTTTT.